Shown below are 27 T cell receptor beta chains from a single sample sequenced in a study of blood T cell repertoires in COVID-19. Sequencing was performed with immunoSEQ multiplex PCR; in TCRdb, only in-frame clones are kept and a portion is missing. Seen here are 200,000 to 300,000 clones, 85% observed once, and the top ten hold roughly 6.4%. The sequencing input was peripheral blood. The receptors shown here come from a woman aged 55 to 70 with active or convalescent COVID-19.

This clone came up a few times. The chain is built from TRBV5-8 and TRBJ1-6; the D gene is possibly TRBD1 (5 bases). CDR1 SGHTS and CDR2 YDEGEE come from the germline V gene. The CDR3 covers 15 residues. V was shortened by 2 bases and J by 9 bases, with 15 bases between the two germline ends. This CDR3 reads CASSFGGGEGSPLHF. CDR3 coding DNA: TGTGCCAGCAGCTTCGGTGGGGGGGAAGGTTCACCCCTCCACTTT.

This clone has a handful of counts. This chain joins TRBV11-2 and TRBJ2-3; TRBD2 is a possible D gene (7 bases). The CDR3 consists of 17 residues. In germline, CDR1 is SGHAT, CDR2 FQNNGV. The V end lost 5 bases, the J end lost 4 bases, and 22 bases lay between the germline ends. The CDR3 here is CASSIRGGLGGSDTQYF. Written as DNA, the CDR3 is TGTGCCAGCAGCATAAGGGGAGGACTAGGGGGTTCAGATACGCAGTATTTT.

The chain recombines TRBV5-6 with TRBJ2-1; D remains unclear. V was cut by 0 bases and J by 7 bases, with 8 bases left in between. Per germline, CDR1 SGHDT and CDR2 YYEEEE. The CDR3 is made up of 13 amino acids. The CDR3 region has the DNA TGTGCCAGCAGCTTGGGCCTAAATAATGAGCAGTTCTTC. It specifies CASSLGLNNEQFF.

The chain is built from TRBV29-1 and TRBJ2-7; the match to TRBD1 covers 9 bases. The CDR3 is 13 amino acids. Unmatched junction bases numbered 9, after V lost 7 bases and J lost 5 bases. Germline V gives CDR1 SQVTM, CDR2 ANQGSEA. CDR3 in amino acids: CSARTGDFHEQYF. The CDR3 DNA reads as TGCAGCGCTCGGACAGGGGATTTCCACGAGCAGTACTTC.

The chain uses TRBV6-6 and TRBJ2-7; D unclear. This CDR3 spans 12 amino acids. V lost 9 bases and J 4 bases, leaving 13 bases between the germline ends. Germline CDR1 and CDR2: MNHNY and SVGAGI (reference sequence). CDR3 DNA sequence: TGTGCCAGTGCGCCGATCGAGTACGAGCAGTACTTC. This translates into CASAPIEYEQYF.

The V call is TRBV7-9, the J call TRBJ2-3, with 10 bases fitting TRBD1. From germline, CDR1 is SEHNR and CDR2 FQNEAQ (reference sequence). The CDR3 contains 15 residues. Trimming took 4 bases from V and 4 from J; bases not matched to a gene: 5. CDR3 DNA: TGTGCCAGCAGCTCGCCGGGACAGGGGTCAGATACGCAGTATTTT. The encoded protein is CASSSPGQGSDTQYF.

In nucleotides, the CDR3 is TGTGCCACTGGACAGGGAATAACTGGAAACACCATATATTTT. Its protein product is CATGQGITGNTIYF. This sequence joins TRBV6-5 and TRBJ1-3; 8 nucleotides agree with TRBD1. CDR1 is MNHEY and CDR2 is SVGAGI in the germline V gene. V lost 10 bases and J lost 2; bases outside the gene matches: 7. This CDR3 region has 14 residues.

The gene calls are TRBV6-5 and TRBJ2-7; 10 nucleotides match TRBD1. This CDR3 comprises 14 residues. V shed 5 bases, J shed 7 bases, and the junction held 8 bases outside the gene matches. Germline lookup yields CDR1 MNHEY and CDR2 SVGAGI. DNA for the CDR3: TGTGCCAGCAGTCGGGACAGGGGAATCGGAGAGCAGTACGTC. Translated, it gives CASSRDRGIGEQYV.

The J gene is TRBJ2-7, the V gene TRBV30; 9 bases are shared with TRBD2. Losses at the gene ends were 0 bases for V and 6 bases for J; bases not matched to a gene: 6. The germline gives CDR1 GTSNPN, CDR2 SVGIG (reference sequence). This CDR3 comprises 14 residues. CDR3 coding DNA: TGTGCCTGGAGTGTAGGTAGCGGGGGTACCGAGCAGTACTTC. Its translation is CAWSVGSGGTEQYF.

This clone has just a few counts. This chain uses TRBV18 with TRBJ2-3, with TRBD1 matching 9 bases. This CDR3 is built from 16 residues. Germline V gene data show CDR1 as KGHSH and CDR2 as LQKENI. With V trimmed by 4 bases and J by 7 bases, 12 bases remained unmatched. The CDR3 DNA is TGTGCCAGCTCACTGGGACAGGGTCCATCACGTAATACGCAGTATTTT. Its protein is CASSLGQGPSRNTQYF.

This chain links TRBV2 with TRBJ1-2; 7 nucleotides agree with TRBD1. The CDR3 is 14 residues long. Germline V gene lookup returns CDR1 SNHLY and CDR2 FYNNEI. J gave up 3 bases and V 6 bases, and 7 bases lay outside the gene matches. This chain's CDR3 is CASRGDSSYYGYTF. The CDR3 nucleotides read TGTGCCAGCAGGGGGGACAGCAGTTACTATGGCTACACCTTC.

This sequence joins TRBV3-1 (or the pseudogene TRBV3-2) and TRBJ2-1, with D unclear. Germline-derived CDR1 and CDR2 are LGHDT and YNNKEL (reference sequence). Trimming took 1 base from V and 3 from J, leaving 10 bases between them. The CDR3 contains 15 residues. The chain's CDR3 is CASSQAVLFYNEQFF. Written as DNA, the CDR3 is TGTGCCAGCAGCCAAGCGGTCCTATTCTACAATGAGCAGTTCTTC.

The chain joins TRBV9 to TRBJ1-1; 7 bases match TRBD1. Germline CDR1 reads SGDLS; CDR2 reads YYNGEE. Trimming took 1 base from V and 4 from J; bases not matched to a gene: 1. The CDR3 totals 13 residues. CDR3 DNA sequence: TGTGCCAGCAGCGTAAACAGGGGCACTGAAGCTTTCTTT. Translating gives CASSVNRGTEAFF. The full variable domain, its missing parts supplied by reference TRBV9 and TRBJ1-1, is DSGVTQTPKHLITATGQRVTLRCSPRSGDLSVYWYQQSLDQGLQFLIQYYNGEERAKGNILERFSAQQFPDLHSELNLSSLELGDSALYFCASSVNRGTEAFFGQGTRLTVV.

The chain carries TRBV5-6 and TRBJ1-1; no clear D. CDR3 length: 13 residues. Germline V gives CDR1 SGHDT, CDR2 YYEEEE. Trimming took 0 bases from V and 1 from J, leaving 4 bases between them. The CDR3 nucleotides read TGTGCCAGCAGCTTGGGGCCGAACACTGAAGCTTTCTTT. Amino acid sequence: CASSLGPNTEAFF.

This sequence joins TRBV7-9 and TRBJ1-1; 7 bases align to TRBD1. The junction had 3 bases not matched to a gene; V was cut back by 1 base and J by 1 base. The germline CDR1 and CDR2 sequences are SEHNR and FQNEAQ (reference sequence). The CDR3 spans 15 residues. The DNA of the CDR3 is TGTGCCAGCAGCTTAGGGACAGGTCCGAACACTGAAGCTTTCTTT. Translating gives CASSLGTGPNTEAFF.

CDR3 sequence (DNA): TGTGCCAGCAGTGAAGGGAAGCAGGGTTTCTATGGCTACACCTTC. Translation gives CASSEGKQGFYGYTF. The chain carries TRBV6-1 and TRBJ1-2; maybe TRBD1 (5 bases). CDR1 is MNHNS and CDR2 is SASEGT in the germline V gene. V lost 1 base, J lost 4 bases, and 13 bases lay in between. The CDR3 consists of 15 residues.

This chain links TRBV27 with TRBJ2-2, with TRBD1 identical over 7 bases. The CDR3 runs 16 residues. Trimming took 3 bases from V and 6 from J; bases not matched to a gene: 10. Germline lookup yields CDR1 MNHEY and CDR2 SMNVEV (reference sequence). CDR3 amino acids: CASSLTGPGPAGELFF. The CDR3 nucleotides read TGTGCCAGCAGTTTGACAGGGCCGGGCCCCGCCGGGGAGCTGTTTTTT.

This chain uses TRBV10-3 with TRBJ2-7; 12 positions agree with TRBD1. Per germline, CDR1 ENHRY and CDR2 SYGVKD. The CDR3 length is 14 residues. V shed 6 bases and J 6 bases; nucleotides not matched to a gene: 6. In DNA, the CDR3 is TGTGCCATCAGCTCCGGGACAGGGGGCCTCGAGCAGTACTTC. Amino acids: CAISSGTGGLEQYF.

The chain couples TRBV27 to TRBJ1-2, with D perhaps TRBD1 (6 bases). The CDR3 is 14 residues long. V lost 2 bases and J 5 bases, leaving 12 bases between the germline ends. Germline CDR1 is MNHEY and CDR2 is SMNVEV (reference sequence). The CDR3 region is CASSLTGYRYGYTF. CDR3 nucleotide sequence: TGTGCCAGCAGTTTAACAGGGTATAGATATGGCTACACCTTC.

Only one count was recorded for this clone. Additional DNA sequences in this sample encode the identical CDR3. The CDR3 DNA is TGTGCCAGCAGCTTAGCGGGGAGCAACACCGGGGAGCTGTTTTTT. Protein product: CASSLAGSNTGELFF. The V call is TRBV11-3, the J call TRBJ2-2; D is possibly TRBD2 (5 bases). Trimming removed 1 base at V and 2 bases at J, with 8 bases between. CDR3 size: 15 residues. CDR1 and CDR2 from the germline V gene are SGHNT and YENEEA.

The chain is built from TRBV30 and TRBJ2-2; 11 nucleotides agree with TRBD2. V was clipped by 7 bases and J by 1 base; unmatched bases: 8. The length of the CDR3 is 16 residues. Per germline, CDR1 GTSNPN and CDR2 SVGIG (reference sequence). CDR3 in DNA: TGTGCCTTTTTCGGACTAGCGGGTAAGAACACCGGGGAGCTGTTTTTT. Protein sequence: CAFFGLAGKNTGELFF.

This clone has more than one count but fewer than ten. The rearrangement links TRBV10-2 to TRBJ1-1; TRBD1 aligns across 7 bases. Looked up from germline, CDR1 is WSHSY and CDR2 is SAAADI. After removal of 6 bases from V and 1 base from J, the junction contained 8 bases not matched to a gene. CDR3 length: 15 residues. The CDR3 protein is CASRDRTGSNTEAFF. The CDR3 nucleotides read TGCGCCAGCAGAGATAGGACAGGATCGAACACTGAAGCTTTCTTT.

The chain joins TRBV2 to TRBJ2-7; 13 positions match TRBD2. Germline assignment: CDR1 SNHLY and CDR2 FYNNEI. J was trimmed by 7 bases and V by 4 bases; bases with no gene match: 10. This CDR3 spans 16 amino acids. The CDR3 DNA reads TGTGCCAGCAGTGGGGGACTAGCGGGGTCTCTGGGAGAGCAGTACGTC. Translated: CASSGGLAGSLGEQYV.

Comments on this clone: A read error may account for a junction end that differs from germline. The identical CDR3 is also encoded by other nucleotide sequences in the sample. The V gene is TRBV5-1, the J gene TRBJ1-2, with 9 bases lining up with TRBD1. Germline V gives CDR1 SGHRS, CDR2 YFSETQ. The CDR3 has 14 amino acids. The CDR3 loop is CASSLGQGDYGYTF. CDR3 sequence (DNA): TGCGCCAGCAGCTTGGGACAGGGGGACTACGGCTACACCTTC.

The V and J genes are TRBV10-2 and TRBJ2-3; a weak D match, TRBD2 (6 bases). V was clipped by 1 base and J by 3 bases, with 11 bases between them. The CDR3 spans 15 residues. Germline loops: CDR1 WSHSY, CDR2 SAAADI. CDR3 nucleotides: TGCGCCAGCAGTGAGTGGGCGGGGTCAACAGATACGCAGTATTTT. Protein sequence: CASSEWAGSTDTQYF.

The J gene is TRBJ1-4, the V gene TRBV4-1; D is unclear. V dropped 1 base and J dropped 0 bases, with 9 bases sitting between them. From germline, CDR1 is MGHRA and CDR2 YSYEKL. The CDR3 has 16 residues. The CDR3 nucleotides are TGCGCCAGCAGCCAAGGGTACAGCCCAACTAATGAAAAACTGTTTTTT. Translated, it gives CASSQGYSPTNEKLFF.

In DNA form, the CDR3 reads TGTGCCAGCAGCTATAGGGCACAGGGGGCGGGGGAGACCCAGTACTTC. This translates into CASSYRAQGAGETQYF. The rearrangement links TRBV11-2 to TRBJ2-5, with 9 bases aligning to TRBD1. This CDR3 has 16 residues. CDR1 and CDR2 from the germline V gene are SGHAT and FQNNGV. The V gene end was trimmed by 4 bases and the J gene end by 5 bases; junction bases not matched to a gene: 11.